A selection of T cell receptor beta chains follows, all from one sample in a study of blood T cells in healthy people across ages. TCRdb reprocessed the 5' RACE reads via MiXCR and lists one record per CDR3 protein. This table holds roughly 830,000 distinct CDR3 sequences, less than 80% found once. Sequencing was performed on blood. These receptors were collected from a man aged 30 to 39 in good health. The CDR3 runs from the conserved cysteine through the conserved F or W. The order of the fields is clone size, J gene, V gene, CDR3 protein. The size field is filled for only some rows; it gives once, few, many or a size class.

.,TRBJ2-7,TRBV27,CASRARTGPDEQYF
.,TRBJ2-4,TRBV20-1,CSARVAGTGEQYF
.,TRBJ2-1,TRBV29-1,CSVLAGVSYKEQFF
.,TRBJ1-4,TRBV12-3/TRBV12-4,CASSLTGKWEKLFF
.,TRBJ2-6,TRBV4-3,CASSQDGRFSGANVLTF
.,TRBJ2-3,TRBV2,CASNGRGQALDTQYF
once,TRBJ1-6,TRBV4-2,CASQLVDSPLHF
.,TRBJ2-7,TRBV27,CASSLSGTEVEQYF
.,TRBJ2-3,TRBV7-2,CASSSRLATVLDTQYF
.,TRBJ2-3,TRBV9,CASSVVDRGVSGDTQYF
.,TRBJ1-2,TRBV25-1,CASSEWGTIYGYTF
.,TRBJ2-7,TRBV7-9,CASHRAPYEQYF
.,TRBJ2-7,TRBV10-3,CAISEGLGSSYEQYF
.,TRBJ2-7,TRBV10-3,CAISENREGPGYF
.,.,TRBV13,CASSSSLTGTGRDIQYF
.,TRBJ1-3,TRBV7-6,CASSSGLGGNTIYF
once,.,TRBV7-2,CASSVTAPYEQYF
.,TRBJ2-3,TRBV6-5,CASGRDSRRHTQYF
.,.,TRBV28,CASSFLTSGRSYEQYF
.,TRBJ2-1,TRBV6-2/TRBV6-3,CASRTGPNEQFF
few,TRBJ1-2,TRBV14,CASSQRGPDYGYTF
.,TRBJ2-1,TRBV12-3/TRBV12-4,CAGSSRLMSGGATYNEQFF
.,TRBJ1-2,TRBV6-5,CASSNLLNYGYTF
.,TRBJ2-1,TRBV4-3,CASSQGQGRLNEQFF
.,TRBJ1-1,TRBV28,CASSPGGDGNTGAFF
.,TRBJ2-3,TRBV20-1,CSASLQLPDTQYF
.,TRBJ2-1,TRBV14,CASSQAGRSSYNEQFF
once,TRBJ2-2,TRBV6-5,CASSYPRAGELFF
.,TRBJ1-6,TRBV27,CASQWGYNSPLHF
.,TRBJ2-1,TRBV5-1,CASSSSTGGVSNEQFF
few,TRBJ2-7,TRBV7-2,CASSITTGTGHYEQYF
.,.,TRBV5-1,CASSFNDASRETQYF
.,TRBJ2-3,TRBV4-2,CASSRIARTSGGPDTQYF
few,TRBJ2-1,TRBV29-1,CSVGHAIGTEQFF
.,TRBJ1-1,TRBV6-8,CASSYGQGNTEAFF
few,TRBJ2-5,TRBV7-2,CASSLAADPYQETQYF
.,TRBJ2-7,TRBV5-1,CASSLQGPSYEQYF
.,.,TRBV5-1,CASSRETAEIYEQYF
few,TRBJ2-3,TRBV28,CASRHRGYSDTQYF
.,TRBJ2-7,TRBV20-1,CSASYLPRGRSSYEQYF
.,TRBJ2-3,TRBV5-5,CASSSLPGADTQYF
few,TRBJ2-3,TRBV7-3,CASSPSNTDTQYF
once,TRBJ1-6,TRBV7-9,CASSPAGDAYSPLHF
.,TRBJ1-4,TRBV27,CASSFHRGGNEKLFF
.,TRBJ1-4,TRBV6-1,CASISDAVLNEKLFF
.,TRBJ2-7,TRBV6-2/TRBV6-3,CASTPRGALRYEQYF
.,TRBJ2-3,TRBV4-3,CASSQESTDTQYF
.,TRBJ2-4,TRBV7-9,CASSPASLANIQYF
.,TRBJ2-7,TRBV20-1,CSAITGNSYEQYF
.,.,TRBV7-3,CASSRTGSDEQYF
.,TRBJ1-4,TRBV7-8,CASSLERRTGLFF
.,TRBJ2-1,TRBV29-1,CSVIPQAHNEQFF
few,TRBJ1-5,TRBV12-3/TRBV12-4,CASSPEHSNQPQHF
.,TRBJ2-1,TRBV5-6,CASSSRTSGGPSSYNEQFF
once,TRBJ2-7,TRBV13,CASSFNRDLRVEYF